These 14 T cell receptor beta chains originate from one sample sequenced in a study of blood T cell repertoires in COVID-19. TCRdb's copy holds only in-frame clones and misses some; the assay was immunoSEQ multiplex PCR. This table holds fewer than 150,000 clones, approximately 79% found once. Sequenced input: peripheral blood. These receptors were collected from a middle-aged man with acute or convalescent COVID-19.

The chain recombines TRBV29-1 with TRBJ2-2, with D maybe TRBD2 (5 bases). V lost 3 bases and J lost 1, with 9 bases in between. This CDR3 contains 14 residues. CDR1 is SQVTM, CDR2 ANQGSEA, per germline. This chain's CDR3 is CSVEAGLNTGELFF. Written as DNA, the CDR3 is TGCAGCGTTGAGGCCGGACTGAACACCGGGGAGCTGTTTTTT.

The CDR3 protein is CASSESRAGGEQPQHF. Here the CDR3 DNA reads TGTGCCAGCAGTGAATCGAGGGCCGGGGGGGAACAGCCCCAGCATTTT. The rearrangement links TRBV6-1 to TRBJ1-5, with TRBD1 as a possible D gene (5 bases). Trimming took 2 bases from V and 7 from J, leaving 18 bases between them. The CDR3 totals 16 residues. Per germline, CDR1 MNHNS and CDR2 SASEGT.

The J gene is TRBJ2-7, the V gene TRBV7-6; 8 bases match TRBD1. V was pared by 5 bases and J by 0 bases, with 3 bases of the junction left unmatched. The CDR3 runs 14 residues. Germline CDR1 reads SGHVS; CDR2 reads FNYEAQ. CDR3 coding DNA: TGTGCCAGCAGCGGACAGGGCTACTCCTACGAGCAGTACTTC. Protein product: CASSGQGYSYEQYF.

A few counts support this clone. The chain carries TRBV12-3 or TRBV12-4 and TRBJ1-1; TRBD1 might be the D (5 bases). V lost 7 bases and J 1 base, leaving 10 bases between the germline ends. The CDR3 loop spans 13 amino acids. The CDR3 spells CASNWGENTEAFF. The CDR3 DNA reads TGTGCCAGCAACTGGGGGGAGAACACTGAAGCTTTCTTT.

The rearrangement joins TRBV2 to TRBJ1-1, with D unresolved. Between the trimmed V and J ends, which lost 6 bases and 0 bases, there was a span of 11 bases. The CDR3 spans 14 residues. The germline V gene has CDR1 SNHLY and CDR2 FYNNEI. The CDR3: CASSTGPLNTEAFF. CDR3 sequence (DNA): TGTGCCAGCAGCACGGGTCCCTTGAACACTGAAGCTTTCTTT.

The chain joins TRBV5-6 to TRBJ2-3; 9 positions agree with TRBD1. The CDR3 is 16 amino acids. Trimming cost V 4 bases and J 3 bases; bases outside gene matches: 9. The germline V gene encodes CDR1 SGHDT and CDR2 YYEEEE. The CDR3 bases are TGTGCCAGCAGCGGGGGGCGGGACAGGGAGACAGATACGCAGTATTTT. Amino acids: CASSGGRDRETDTQYF.

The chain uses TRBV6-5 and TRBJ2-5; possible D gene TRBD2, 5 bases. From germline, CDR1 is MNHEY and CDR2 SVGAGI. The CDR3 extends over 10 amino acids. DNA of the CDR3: TGTGTGGTCCGCGGGGAGACCCAGTACTTC. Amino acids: CVVRGETQYF.

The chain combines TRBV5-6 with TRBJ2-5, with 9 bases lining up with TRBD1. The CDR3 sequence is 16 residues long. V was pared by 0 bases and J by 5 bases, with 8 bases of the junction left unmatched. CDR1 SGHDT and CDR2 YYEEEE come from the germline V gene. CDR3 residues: CASSLDGQGLGETQYF. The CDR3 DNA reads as TGTGCCAGCAGCTTGGACGGACAGGGGCTAGGGGAGACCCAGTACTTC.

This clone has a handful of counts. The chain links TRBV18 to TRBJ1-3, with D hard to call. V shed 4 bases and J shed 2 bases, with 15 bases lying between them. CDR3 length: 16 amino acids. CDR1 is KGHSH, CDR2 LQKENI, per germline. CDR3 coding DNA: TGTGCCAGCTCACTGGGCCCACAGAGGGCTGGAAACACCATATATTTT. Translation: CASSLGPQRAGNTIYF.

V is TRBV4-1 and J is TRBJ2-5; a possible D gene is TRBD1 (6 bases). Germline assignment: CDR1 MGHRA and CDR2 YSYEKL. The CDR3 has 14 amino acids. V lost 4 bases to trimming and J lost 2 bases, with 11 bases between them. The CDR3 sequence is CASSPTGSQETQYF. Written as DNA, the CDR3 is TGCGCCAGCAGCCCAACAGGGAGTCAAGAGACCCAGTACTTC.

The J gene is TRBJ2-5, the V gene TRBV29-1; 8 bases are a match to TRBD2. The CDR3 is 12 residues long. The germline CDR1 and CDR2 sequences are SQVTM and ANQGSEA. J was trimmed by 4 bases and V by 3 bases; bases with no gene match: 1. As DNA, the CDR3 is TGCAGCGTTGATCTAGCGGGAGAGACCCAGTACTTC. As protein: CSVDLAGETQYF.

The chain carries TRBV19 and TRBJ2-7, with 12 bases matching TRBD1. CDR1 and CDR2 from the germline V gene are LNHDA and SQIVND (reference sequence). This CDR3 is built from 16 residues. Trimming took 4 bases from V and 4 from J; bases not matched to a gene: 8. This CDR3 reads CASSTRDRGRRYEQYF. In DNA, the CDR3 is TGTGCCAGTAGTACGCGGGACAGGGGGCGCAGATACGAGCAGTACTTC. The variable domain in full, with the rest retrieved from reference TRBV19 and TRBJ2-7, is DGGITQSPKYLFRKEGQNVTLSCEQNLNHDAMYWYRQDPGQGLRLIYYSQIVNDFQKGDIAEGYSVSREKKESFPLTVTSAQKNPTAFYLCASSTRDRGRRYEQYFGPGTRLTVT.

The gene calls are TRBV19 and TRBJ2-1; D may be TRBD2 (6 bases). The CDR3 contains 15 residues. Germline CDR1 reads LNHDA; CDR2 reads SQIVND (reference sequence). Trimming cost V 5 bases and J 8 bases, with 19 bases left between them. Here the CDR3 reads CASSPSWGGDDEQFF. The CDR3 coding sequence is TGTGCCAGTAGTCCCTCATGGGGAGGTGACGATGAGCAGTTCTTC. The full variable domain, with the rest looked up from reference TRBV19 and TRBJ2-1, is DGGITQSPKYLFRKEGQNVTLSCEQNLNHDAMYWYRQDPGQGLRLIYYSQIVNDFQKGDIAEGYSVSREKKESFPLTVTSAQKNPTAFYLCASSPSWGGDDEQFFGPGTRLTVL.

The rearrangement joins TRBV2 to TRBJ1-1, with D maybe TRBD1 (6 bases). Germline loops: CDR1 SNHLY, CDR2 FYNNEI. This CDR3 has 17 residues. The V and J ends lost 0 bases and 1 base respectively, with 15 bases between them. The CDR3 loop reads CASSEATGRGWNTEAFF. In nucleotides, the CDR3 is TGTGCCAGCAGTGAAGCAACAGGGCGGGGGTGGAACACTGAAGCTTTCTTT.